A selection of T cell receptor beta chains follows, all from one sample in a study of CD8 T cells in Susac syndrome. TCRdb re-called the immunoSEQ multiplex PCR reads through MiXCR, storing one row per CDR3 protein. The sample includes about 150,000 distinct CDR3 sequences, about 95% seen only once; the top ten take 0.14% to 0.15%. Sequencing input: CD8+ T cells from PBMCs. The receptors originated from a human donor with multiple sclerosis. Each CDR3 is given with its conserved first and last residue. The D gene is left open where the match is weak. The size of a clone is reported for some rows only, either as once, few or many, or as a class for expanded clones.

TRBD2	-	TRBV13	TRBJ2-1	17	TGTGCCAGCAGCCCACCCGGACTAGTTGGGGGCTACAATGAGCAGTTCTTC	CASSPPGLVGGYNEQFF
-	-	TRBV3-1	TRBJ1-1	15	TGTGCCAGCACCCCCGGGCCCCGAGGGAGCACTGAAGCTTTCTTT	CASTPGPRGSTEAFF
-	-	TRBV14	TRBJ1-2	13	TGTGCCAGCAGCCAAGGGGGCCACTATGGCTACACCTTC	CASSQGGHYGYTF
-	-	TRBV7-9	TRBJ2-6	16	TGTGCCAGCAGCTTAGACATAGGGAGCCGGGCCAACGTCCTGACTTTC	CASSLDIGSRANVLTF
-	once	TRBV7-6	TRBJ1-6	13	TGTGCCAGCAGCCTTTGGACAGATTCACCCCTCCACTTT	CASSLWTDSPLHF
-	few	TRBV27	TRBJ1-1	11	TGTGCCAGCAGTCAGGGAACTGAAGCTTTCTTT	CASSQGTEAFF
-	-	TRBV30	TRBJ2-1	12	TGTGCCTGGAGTCAGGGAGCCAATGAGCAGTTCTTC	CAWSQGANEQFF
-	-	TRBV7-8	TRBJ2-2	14	TGTGCCAGCAGCTTAGTTGGGGGCACCGGGGAGCTGTTTTTT	CASSLVGGTGELFF
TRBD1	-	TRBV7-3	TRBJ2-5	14	TGTGCCAGCAGCCCAGGACAGGGGAGGACGGCCCAGTACTTC	CASSPGQGRTAQYF
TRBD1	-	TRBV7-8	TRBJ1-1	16	TGTGCCAGCAGCTTAGTTCCCCCGACAGGGCACACTGAAGCTTTCTTT	CASSLVPPTGHTEAFF
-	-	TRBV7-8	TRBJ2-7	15	TGTGCCAGCAGCCCAAGCGGTAGCGCATCCTACGAGCAGTACTTC	CASSPSGSASYEQYF
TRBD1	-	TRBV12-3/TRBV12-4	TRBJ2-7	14	TGTGCCAGCAGACCCGCGGACAGGCTTGGTGAGCAGTACTTC	CASRPADRLGEQYF
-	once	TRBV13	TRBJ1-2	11	TGTGCCAGCAGCTTAGGGTCTTGGTACACCTTC	CASSLGSWYTF
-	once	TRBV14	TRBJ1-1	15	TGTGCCAGCAGCCAAGGTCCGGGGAGAATAACTGAAGCTTTCTTT	CASSQGPGRITEAFF
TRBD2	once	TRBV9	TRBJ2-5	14	TGTGCCAGCAGCGAATCGGGACTATCGGAGACCCAGTACTTC	CASSESGLSETQYF
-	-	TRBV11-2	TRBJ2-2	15	TGTGCCAGCAGCTTAGGTGGGGGAGACACCGGGGAGCTGTTTTTT	CASSLGGGDTGELFF
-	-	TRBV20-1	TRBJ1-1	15	TGCAGTGCGGAAGGTAGGGACCTTACGAACACTGAAGCTTTCTTT	CSAEGRDLTNTEAFF
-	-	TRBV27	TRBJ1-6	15	TGTGCCAGCAGTTTAGGCGGGATTGTAAATTCACCCCTCCACTTT	CASSLGGIVNSPLHF
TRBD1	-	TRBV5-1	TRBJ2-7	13	TGCGCCAGTCCGGGACAGGGAGGTTACGAGCAGTACTTC	CASPGQGGYEQYF
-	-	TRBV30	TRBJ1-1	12	TGTGCCTGGAAATATGAGAACACTGAAGCTTTCTTT	CAWKYENTEAFF
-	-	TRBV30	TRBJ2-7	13	TGTGCCTGGAGCCCTCCCAAGGGTTACGAGCAGTACTTC	CAWSPPKGYEQYF
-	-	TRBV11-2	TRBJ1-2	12	TGTGCCAGCTTTGGGGGACTAAATGGCTACACCTTC	CASFGGLNGYTF
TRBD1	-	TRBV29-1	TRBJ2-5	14	TGCAGCGGCGTCGGGACAGGGGGAGGTGAGACCCAGTACTTC	CSGVGTGGGETQYF
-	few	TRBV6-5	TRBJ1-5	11	TGTGCCAGCACCGCTGGTCAGCCCCAGCATTTT	CASTAGQPQHF
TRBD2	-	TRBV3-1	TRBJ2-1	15	TGTGCCAGCAGCCAAGTTGGAGCGGGAGGGCATGAGCAGTTCTTC	CASSQVGAGGHEQFF
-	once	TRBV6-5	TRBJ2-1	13	TGTGCCAGCAGCCAGTACAGGGTCGGTGAGCAGTTCTTC	CASSQYRVGEQFF
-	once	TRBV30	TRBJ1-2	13	TGTGCCTGGAGTGTAGTCGGTGCCTATGGCTACACCTTC	CAWSVVGAYGYTF
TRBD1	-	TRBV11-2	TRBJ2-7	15	TGTGCCAGCAGCTTGGGTCGGACAGGGCAATACGAGCAGTACTTC	CASSLGRTGQYEQYF
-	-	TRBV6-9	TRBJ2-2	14	TGTGCCAGCAGTTATCTTGGGGGCACCGGGGAGCTGTTTTTT	CASSYLGGTGELFF
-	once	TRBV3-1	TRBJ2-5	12	TGTGCCAGCAGCCAAGAGGTAGAGACCCAGTACTTC	CASSQEVETQYF
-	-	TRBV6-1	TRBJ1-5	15	TGTGCCAGCAGTGAAGGGGTAGGGCTCAATCAGCCCCAGCATTTT	CASSEGVGLNQPQHF
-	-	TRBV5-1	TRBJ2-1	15	TGCGCCAGCAGCTTGGACAGGGACGTGAGGAATGAGCAGTTCTTC	CASSLDRDVRNEQFF
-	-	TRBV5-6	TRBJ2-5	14	TGTGCCAGCAGCTTGGGGGGGAGGCAAGAGACCCAGTACTTC	CASSLGGRQETQYF
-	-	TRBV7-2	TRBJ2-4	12	TGTGCCAGCAGCTCAATGTTGGGCATTCAGTACTTC	CASSSMLGIQYF
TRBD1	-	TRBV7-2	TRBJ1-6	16	TGTGCCAGCAGCTCGACAGGGGGCGCGGGAGACTCACCCCTCCACTTT	CASSSTGGAGDSPLHF
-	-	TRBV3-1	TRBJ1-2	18	TGTGCCAGCAGCCAAGATCTGGAGGAGGTGGGCGTCGGCTATGGCTACACCTTC	CASSQDLEEVGVGYGYTF
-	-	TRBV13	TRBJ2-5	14	TGTGCCAGCAGCTTAGATAAGGGTTTGGAGACCCAGTACTTC	CASSLDKGLETQYF
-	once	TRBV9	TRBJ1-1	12	TGTGCCAGCAGTGCTCTGAACACTGAAGCTTTCTTT	CASSALNTEAFF
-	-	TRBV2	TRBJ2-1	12	TGTGCCAGCAGTGATCCCCGCAATGAGCAGTTCTTC	CASSDPRNEQFF
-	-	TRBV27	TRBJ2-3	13	TGTGCCAGCAGTTTATCGATCGCAGATACGCAGTATTTT	CASSLSIADTQYF